This entry lists 28 T cell receptor beta chains sequenced from one sample in a study of PD-L1 blockade in urothelial cancer. The time point here: peripheral blood 6 weeks after treatment start. Using immunoSEQ multiplex PCR, the repertoire was profiled, and TCRdb retains in-frame clones only, with some absent. The sample holds fewer than 85,000 clones; roughly 90% are singletons and the top ten take about 10%. The specimen was PBMCs, collected around atezolizumab (anti-PD-L1) treatment. Receptors were obtained from a man aged 55 to 70 with urothelial cancer.

The chain has TRBV11-3 and TRBJ2-1; 11 bases are a match to TRBD2. J gave up 6 bases and V 0 bases, and 1 base lay outside the gene matches. The CDR3 is 15 amino acids. The germline V gene encodes CDR1 SGHNT and CDR2 YENEEA. The CDR3 region has the DNA TGTGCCAGCAGCTTAGATAGCGGGGGGGCCAATGAGCAGTTCTTC. Protein sequence: CASSLDSGGANEQFF. The whole variable domain, remainder taken from reference TRBV11-3 and TRBJ2-1, is EAGVVQSPRYKIIEKKQPVAFWCNPISGHNTLYWYLQNLGQGPELLIRYENEEAVDDSQLPKDRFSAERLKGVDSTLKIQPAELGDSAVYLCASSLDSGGANEQFFGPGTRLTVL.

The chain couples TRBV30 to TRBJ1-4; D remains unclear. Trimming took 2 bases from V and 4 from J, leaving 11 bases between them. Germline V gives CDR1 GTSNPN, CDR2 SVGIG (reference sequence). This CDR3 contains 14 residues. CDR3 nucleotide sequence: TGTGCCTGGAGTCGGCGGCGCATTAATGAAAAACTGTTTTTT. This encodes CAWSRRRINEKLFF.

This clone was detected only a few times. The V gene is TRBV7-9, the J gene TRBJ1-1; D is perhaps TRBD1 (5 bases). The CDR3 has 16 amino acids. CDR1 is SEHNR and CDR2 is FQNEAQ in the germline V gene (reference sequence). V was trimmed by 5 bases and J by 0 bases, leaving 16 bases between them. CDR3 sequence reads: CASSPHLQQVNTEAFF. The DNA of the CDR3 is TGTGCCAGCAGCCCCCATCTACAACAGGTGAACACTGAAGCTTTCTTT. Supplemented by reference TRBV7-9 and TRBJ1-1, the full variable domain reads DTGVSQNPRHKITKRGQNVTFRCDPISEHNRLYWYRQTLGQGPEFLTYFQNEAQLEKSRLLSDRFSAERPKGSFSTLEIQRTEQGDSAMYLCASSPHLQQVNTEAFFGQGTRLTVV.

The J gene is TRBJ1-3, the V gene TRBV5-5; maybe TRBD1 (6 bases). Deletions cut 4 bases from V and 2 bases from J, with 13 bases between. Per the germline V gene, CDR1 is SGHKS and CDR2 is YYEKEE (reference sequence). This CDR3 contains 15 residues. The CDR3 DNA sequence: TGTGCCAGCAGCCTGACAGGATCCCCTGGAAACACCATATATTTT. It codes for CASSLTGSPGNTIYF.

As concerns this clone: The same CDR3 can be traced to other DNA sequences in this sample. The chain couples TRBV28 to TRBJ1-2, with D unclear. This CDR3 is 13 amino acids long. Germline V gene sequence: CDR1 MDHEN, CDR2 SYDVKM. Trimming removed 2 bases at V and 2 bases at J, with 6 bases between. The CDR3 sequence: CASSLVRNYGYTF. Written as DNA, the CDR3 is TGTGCCAGCAGTTTAGTCAGGAACTATGGCTACACCTTC.

The V and J genes are TRBV29-1 and TRBJ1-1, with D tentatively TRBD1 (5 bases). In germline, CDR1 is SQVTM, CDR2 ANQGSEA. The CDR3 has 13 residues. V shed 6 bases and J shed 0 bases, with 11 bases lying between them. The DNA for the CDR3 is TGCAGCGTGAACAGGTTACTGAACACTGAAGCTTTCTTT. It encodes CSVNRLLNTEAFF.

This chain joins TRBV18 and TRBJ2-5, with 12 nucleotides matching TRBD1. The CDR3 contains 16 residues. The germline CDR1 and CDR2 sequences are KGHSH and LQKENI. V trimming: 4 bases; J trimming: 1 base; junction bases outside the gene matches: 4. In DNA form, the CDR3 reads TGTGCCAGCTCACGTACGGGACAGGGGGCCCAAGAGACCCAGTACTTC. It yields the protein CASSRTGQGAQETQYF.

CDR3 protein: CASSPNGLAGNIQYF. CDR3 nucleotides: TGTGCCAGCAGCCCCAATGGACTAGCCGGAAACATTCAGTACTTC. V is TRBV2 and J is TRBJ2-4, with 8 bases matching TRBD2. Per germline, CDR1 SNHLY and CDR2 FYNNEI. After removal of 6 bases from V and 6 bases from J, the junction contained 10 bases not matched to a gene. The CDR3 is made up of 15 amino acids.

The chain joins TRBV7-9 to TRBJ2-5, with D perhaps TRBD1 (6 bases). CDR1 and CDR2 (germline): SEHNR, FQNEAQ (reference sequence). Trimming shortened V by 1 base and J by 9 bases, and 15 bases separated the two germline ends. The CDR3 covers 14 residues. CDR3 amino acids: CASSLGRGSGSQYF. The CDR3 bases are TGTGCCAGCAGCTTAGGCAGGGGAAGTGGGTCCCAGTACTTC.

CDR3 loop: CAWRSKLGGGVHNEQFF. The DNA for the CDR3 is TGTGCCTGGAGGTCAAAATTGGGGGGGGGCGTCCACAATGAGCAGTTCTTC. The rearrangement joins TRBV30 to TRBJ2-1, with D possibly being TRBD2 (7 bases). Germline lookup yields CDR1 GTSNPN and CDR2 SVGIG (reference sequence). This CDR3 region has 17 residues. Trimming left V 3 bases short and J 5 bases short, with 23 bases between.

The sample holds one count of this clone. The V and J genes are TRBV25-1 and TRBJ2-2; 7 nucleotides match TRBD2. Germline CDR1 MGHDK, CDR2 SYGVNS. The CDR3 totals 16 residues. V lost 2 bases, J lost 4 bases, and 7 bases stayed unmatched. CDR3 region: CASSEVRGVVTGELFF. The CDR3 coding sequence is TGTGCCAGCAGTGAAGTTCGGGGGGTTGTCACCGGGGAGCTGTTTTTT.

This chain uses TRBV5-1 with TRBJ2-6; D is ambiguous. The V and J ends lost 0 bases and 3 bases respectively, with 7 bases between them. The CDR3 is 15 residues long. Germline V gene lookup returns CDR1 SGHRS and CDR2 YFSETQ. The CDR3 loop is CASSLVGDGANVLTF. The DNA of the CDR3 is TGCGCCAGCAGCTTGGTAGGAGATGGGGCCAACGTCCTGACTTTC.

The chain joins TRBV5-1 to TRBJ2-3; 9 nucleotides match TRBD2. V shed 0 bases and J 4 bases; nucleotides not matched to a gene: 6. The CDR3 loop spans 16 amino acids. CDR1 SGHRS and CDR2 YFSETQ come from the germline V gene. As DNA, the CDR3 is TGCGCCAGCAGCTTGGAGGCGGGGGGGCCCCCAGATACGCAGTATTTT. Its protein product is CASSLEAGGPPDTQYF.

V and J are TRBV25-1 and TRBJ2-1; 9 nucleotides line up with TRBD2. Germline CDR1 and CDR2: MGHDK and SYGVNS. The CDR3 contains 15 residues. Germline trimming cut 2 bases from V and 6 bases from J; bases unmatched to any gene: 5. The CDR3 reads CASSEVSGRINEQFF. The CDR3 nucleotides read TGTGCCAGCAGTGAAGTCAGCGGGAGGATCAATGAGCAGTTCTTC. The complete variable domain, with remaining parts taken from reference TRBV25-1 and TRBJ2-1, reads EADIYQTPRYLVIGTGKKITLECSQTMGHDKMYWYQQDPGMELHLIHYSYGVNSTEKGDLSSESTVSRIRTEHFPLTLESARPSHTSQYLCASSEVSGRINEQFFGPGTRLTVL.

The J gene is TRBJ2-1, the V gene TRBV7-3; TRBD1 matches 7 bases. V lost 0 bases and J lost 4; bases outside the gene matches: 0. This CDR3 has 14 residues. Germline V CDR1 and CDR2: SGHTA, FQGTGA. The CDR3 is CASSLTTGYNEQFF. CDR3 sequence (DNA): TGTGCCAGCAGCTTAACGACAGGGTACAATGAGCAGTTCTTC.

V usage is TRBV7-3 and J usage is TRBJ2-3, with no clear D. Germline V gene lookup returns CDR1 SGHTA and CDR2 FQGTGA. V lost 5 bases and J 0 bases, leaving 6 bases between the germline ends. The CDR3 is 13 residues long. In DNA form, the CDR3 reads TGTGCCAGCAGCCCGGAGAGCACAGATACGCAGTATTTT. Translated, it gives CASSPESTDTQYF.

This clone was seen only a few times. The rearrangement uses TRBV4-1 and TRBJ1-5; D gene unclear. Germline V gives CDR1 MGHRA, CDR2 YSYEKL. The V end was cut by 0 bases, the J end by 3 bases, with 12 bases between. The CDR3 loop spans 16 amino acids. The CDR3 is CASSQDAGSLNQPQHF. The CDR3 DNA follows: TGCGCCAGCAGCCAAGATGCGGGCAGCCTCAATCAGCCCCAGCATTTT.

This clone was recorded a few times. The chain uses TRBV6-6 and TRBJ1-2; D is perhaps TRBD1 (6 bases). The CDR3 consists of 16 residues. CDR1 is MNHNY and CDR2 is SVGAGI in the germline V gene (reference sequence). The ends were cut back, 6 bases at V and 5 bases at J, with 22 bases in the middle. As DNA, the CDR3 is TGTGCCAGCAGACCAGAGGGCCTCGCGGGGGCGTATGGCTACACCTTC. Its translation is CASRPEGLAGAYGYTF.

In this sample, this clone turned up once. The rearrangement links TRBV6-5 to TRBJ2-2, with TRBD2 identical over 7 bases. The CDR3 is 15 amino acids. Germline V lookup: CDR1 MNHEY, CDR2 SVGAGI. After removal of 2 bases from V and 6 bases from J, the junction contained 6 bases not matched to a gene. CDR3 region: CASSYDGRRSGELFF. CDR3 nucleotide sequence: TGTGCCAGCAGTTACGACGGGAGGAGGTCCGGGGAGCTGTTTTTT.

V usage is TRBV19 and J usage is TRBJ1-1; D may be TRBD1 (6 bases). The CDR3 runs to 14 residues. The V and J ends lost 7 bases and 5 bases respectively, with 17 bases between them. Germline V gene lookup returns CDR1 LNHDA and CDR2 SQIVND (reference sequence). The CDR3 loop is CASIPHRDVTEAFF. For the CDR3, the DNA is TGTGCCAGTATACCCCACAGGGATGTAACTGAAGCTTTCTTT.

CDR3 loop: CASSYSGSGANVLTF. DNA of the CDR3: TGTGCCAGCAGTTATTCGGGTTCTGGGGCCAACGTCCTGACTTTC. The genes are TRBV6-5 and TRBJ2-6; D not resolved. This CDR3 has 15 amino acids. Germline V gene data show CDR1 as MNHEY and CDR2 as SVGAGI. V lost 3 bases and J 1 base, leaving 7 bases between the germline ends.

V is TRBV11-3 and J is TRBJ1-1, with TRBD1 matching 8 bases. Germline V gives CDR1 SGHNT, CDR2 YENEEA. V gave up 5 bases and J gave up 7 bases; unmatched junction bases: 12. This CDR3 comprises 15 residues. Here the CDR3 reads CASSPRTGRPREAFF. CDR3 in DNA: TGTGCCAGCAGCCCCCGGACAGGGAGGCCCCGTGAAGCTTTCTTT.

The chain employs TRBV10-1 and TRBJ2-1; TRBD1 is a possible D gene (5 bases). CDR1 is WNHNN and CDR2 is SYGVQD in the germline V gene (reference sequence). Trimming cost V 3 bases and J 0 bases, with 6 bases left between them. The CDR3 loop spans 14 amino acids. The CDR3, as DNA: TGCGCCAGCAGTGAAAGGGGCTCCTACAATGAGCAGTTCTTC. This codes for CASSERGSYNEQFF.

The chain couples TRBV15 to TRBJ2-3, with 8 bases fitting TRBD2. Trimming removed 5 bases from V and 3 bases from J; junction bases left unmatched: 4. The germline gives CDR1 LNHNV, CDR2 YYDKDF (reference sequence). The CDR3 is made up of 14 amino acids. The CDR3 bases are TGTGCCACCAGCCGCAGCGGGGGAACAGATACGCAGTATTTT. It codes for CATSRSGGTDTQYF.

The chain carries TRBV11-2 and TRBJ1-2, with 11 bases lining up with TRBD1. This CDR3 spans 17 amino acids. Germline CDR1 and CDR2: SGHAT and FQNNGV. The V segment lost 3 bases and the J segment 0 bases; nucleotides outside the gene matches: 6. The CDR3 region is CASSFGQGALANYGYTF. The CDR3 region has the DNA TGTGCCAGCAGCTTCGGACAGGGGGCCCTAGCTAACTATGGCTACACCTTC. Together with reference TRBV11-2 and TRBJ1-2, the CDR3 gives the full variable domain: EAGVAQSPRYKIIEKRQSVAFWCNPISGHATLYWYQQILGQGPKLLIQFQNNGVVDDSQLPKDRFSAERLKGVDSTLKIQPAKLEDSAVYLCASSFGQGALANYGYTFGSGTRLTVV.

The V call is TRBV7-2, the J call TRBJ2-7, with unresolved D. This CDR3 spans 14 amino acids. Germline lookup yields CDR1 SGHTA and CDR2 FQGNSA. Trimming shortened V by 8 bases and J by 2 bases, and 16 bases separated the two germline ends. The CDR3 loop reads CASVPPGLPYEQYF. As DNA, the CDR3 is TGTGCCAGCGTACCCCCTGGGCTACCCTACGAGCAGTACTTC.

The chain combines TRBV6-1 with TRBJ2-1, with a possible D match to TRBD1 (5 bases). This CDR3 is built from 15 residues. From germline, CDR1 is MNHNS and CDR2 SASEGT. V was pared by 4 bases and J by 2 bases, with 12 bases between. For the CDR3, the DNA is TGTGCCAGCAGTGGAGAGACAGATGCCTACAATGAGCAGTTCTTC. This encodes CASSGETDAYNEQFF.

The V call is TRBV21-1, the J call TRBJ2-2; TRBD1, as called in the table, went unchecked against the DNA. TRBV21-1 is a pseudogene. The CDR3 covers 15 residues. This CDR3 is CASSKSAANTGELFF. The DNA of the CDR3 is TGTGCCAGCAGCAAGTCCGCAGCGAACACCGGGGAGCTGTTTTTT.